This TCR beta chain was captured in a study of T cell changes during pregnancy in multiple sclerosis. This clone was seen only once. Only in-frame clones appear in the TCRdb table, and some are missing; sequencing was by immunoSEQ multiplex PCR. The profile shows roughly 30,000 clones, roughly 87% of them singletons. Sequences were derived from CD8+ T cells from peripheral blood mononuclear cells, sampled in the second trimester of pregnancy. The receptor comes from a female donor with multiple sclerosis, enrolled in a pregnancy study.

The CDR3 spells CAWSPDRGYGELFF. CDR3 sequence (DNA): TGTGCCTGGAGTCCGGACAGGGGGTACGGGGAGCTGTTTTTT. The chain links TRBV30 to TRBJ2-2; 10 nucleotides line up with TRBD1. The CDR3 runs 14 residues. The ends lost 2 bases at V and 7 bases at J; junction bases unmatched: 4. Germline CDR1 GTSNPN, CDR2 SVGIG (reference sequence).